Listed below are T cell receptor beta chains from one sample, sequenced in a study of identical twins. TCRdb independently ran MiXCR on the 5' RACE reads; one entry per CDR3 protein. The sample contains more than 650,000 distinct CDR3 sequences, 5.5% to 6.5% of which appear only once. What was sequenced was naive T cells sorted from blood. The source of these receptors is a young man in good health. Each CDR3 is given with its conserved first and last residue. A D gene is named only where the DNA matches it firmly. Where a row states a size, it is once, few, many or the class of an expanded clone; other rows omit it.

d_gene	v_gene	abundance	j_gene	CDR3nt	CDR3aa
TRBD2	TRBV28	many	TRBJ2-1	TGTGCCCTATCGGGGGGAGGGAGGTACAATGAGCAGTTCTTC	CALSGGGRYNEQFF
TRBD1	TRBV5-1	many	TRBJ2-7	TGCGCCAGCAGCCTCGCCGACAGGGGGCCCTACGAGCAGTACTTC	CASSLADRGPYEQYF
TRBD2	TRBV28	few	TRBJ2-5	TGTGCCAGTGAGACTAGCGGAGGTGCTGGGACCCAGTACTTC	CASETSGGAGTQYF
-	TRBV20-1	-	TRBJ2-2	TGCAGTGCTAGAGATCGGGAGACCGGGGAGCTGTTTTTT	CSARDRETGELFF
-	TRBV6-1	many	TRBJ1-1	TGTGCCAGCAGTGAATGGGCAGGGAACACTGAAGCTTTCTTT	CASSEWAGNTEAFF
TRBD1	TRBV27	many	TRBJ2-2	TGTGCCGGGCGACAGGGCGCCACCGGGGAGCTGTTTTTT	CAGRQGATGELFF
-	TRBV10-3	many	TRBJ1-3	TGTGCCATCGGGGTGTCGTCTGGAAACACCATATATTTT	CAIGVSSGNTIYF
TRBD1	TRBV12-3/TRBV12-4	many	TRBJ1-4	TGTGCCAGCAGGGGGGACAGAGATAGCGAAAAACTGTTTTTT	CASRGDRDSEKLFF
-	TRBV10-3	many	TRBJ2-5	TGTGCCATCAGTCAGGGGATCCAAGAGACCCAGTACTTC	CAISQGIQETQYF
TRBD1	TRBV5-5	-	TRBJ2-1	TGTGCCAGCAGCTTCCGGACAGGGGGCTACCTACAATACAATGAGCAGTTCTTC	CASSFRTGGYLQYNEQFF
-	TRBV4-3	few	TRBJ1-5	TGCGCCAGCAGCCAAGATTTTGGCAGGGCCAGCAATCAGCCCCAGCATTTT	CASSQDFGRASNQPQHF
-	TRBV27	-	TRBJ1-5	TGTGCCAGCAACAATAGTCAGCCCCAGCATTTT	CASNNSQPQHF
-	TRBV10-3	many	TRBJ2-2	TGTGCCATATCCGACAGGACGGTCACCGGGGAGCTGTTTTTT	CAISDRTVTGELFF
-	TRBV5-6	few	TRBJ2-3	TGTGCCAGCAGGGAGGGCTACACAGATACGCAGTATTTT	CASREGYTDTQYF
-	TRBV10-3	few	TRBJ2-5	TGTGCCATCAGTGAGACCATAACCTCCGGGAAAGAGACCCAGTACTTC	CAISETITSGKETQYF
-	TRBV7-9	-	TRBJ2-7	TGTGCCAGCAGCTTAGGGGGGCGGCTCCCCTACGAGCAGTACTTC	CASSLGGRLPYEQYF
TRBD1	TRBV9	many	TRBJ2-1	TGTGCCAGCGAAGGGGGGACAGGGAGCTCCTACAATGAGCAGTTCTTC	CASEGGTGSSYNEQFF
TRBD2	TRBV29-1	-	TRBJ2-6	TGCAGCGCTCTCGGGAGGGTGGAACAGAGGTCTGGGGCCAACGTCCTGACTTTC	CSALGRVEQRSGANVLTF
TRBD1	TRBV15	-	TRBJ2-3	TGTGCCACCAGCATGGACAGGAGAGATACGCAGTATTTT	CATSMDRRDTQYF
-	TRBV2	-	TRBJ2-1	TGTGCCAGCAGTGTAGGTAGGGACCGGGAGTTCTTC	CASSVGRDREFF
-	TRBV27	few	TRBJ2-5	TGTGCCAGCAGTATCACAGGAGTCCAAGAGACCCAGTACTTC	CASSITGVQETQYF
-	TRBV11-2	-	TRBJ2-1	TGTGCCAGCAGCTATACTACAGGTAGTGAGCAGTTCTTC	CASSYTTGSEQFF
-	TRBV28	few	TRBJ1-6	TGTGCCAGCAGTTCCCCGAGGGGCTGGGTGAATTCACCCCTCCACTTT	CASSSPRGWVNSPLHF
TRBD2	TRBV14	-	TRBJ2-2	TGTGCCAGCAGCCAAGACCAGGGGACTAGCGGGAGTAACGGCGGGGAGCTGTTTTTT	CASSQDQGTSGSNGGELFF
-	TRBV5-1	many	TRBJ1-5	TGCGCCAGCAGCTTGGAACCCTTGAACAGCAATCAGCCCCAGCATTTT	CASSLEPLNSNQPQHF
-	TRBV29-1	many	TRBJ2-4	TGCAGCGCATTAATATCTCGCGACATTCAGTACTTC	CSALISRDIQYF
TRBD2	TRBV3-1	-	TRBJ2-1	TGTGCCAGCAGCCAAGTACCCGCGGGGGAGGTGGGTGAGCAGTTCTTC	CASSQVPAGEVGEQFF
-	TRBV9	many	TRBJ2-1	TGTGCCAGCAGCGTGAGGGATGAGCAGTTCTTC	CASSVRDEQFF
-	TRBV19	-	TRBJ2-2	TGTGCCAGTAGTTGGGGGAAGAACACCGGGGAGCTGTTTTTT	CASSWGKNTGELFF
-	TRBV5-6	many	TRBJ2-2	TGTGCCAGCAGCCGCGGGTTCGGGGAGCTGTTTTTT	CASSRGFGELFF
-	TRBV7-9	many	TRBJ1-1	TGTGCCAGCAGCTTGAAGTGGGAGTTTAGCACTGAAGCTTTCTTT	CASSLKWEFSTEAFF
-	TRBV19	-	TRBJ2-1	TGTGCCAGTAGTGGGGGTCGCTCCTACAATGAGCAGTTCTTC	CASSGGRSYNEQFF
-	TRBV4-2	-	TRBJ2-4	TGTGCCAGCAGCCAAGATTCAGAGAAAAACATTCAGTACTTC	CASSQDSEKNIQYF
TRBD1	TRBV12-3/TRBV12-4	many	TRBJ2-2	TGTGCCAGCAGTTTAGTACAGGGGGCCGTCGGGGAGCTGTTTTTT	CASSLVQGAVGELFF
-	TRBV5-1	-	TRBJ2-1	TGCGCCAGCAGCCGGGCCGGGACCAGAAACTACAATGAGCAGTTCTTC	CASSRAGTRNYNEQFF
-	TRBV7-2	many	TRBJ1-5	TGTGCCAGTACAGGGAACAATCAGCCCCAGCATTTT	CASTGNNQPQHF
-	TRBV20-1	few	TRBJ2-7	TGCAGTGCCCCACCGGTCGAGCGCAGGGGCGAGCAGTACTTC	CSAPPVERRGEQYF
-	TRBV5-1	many	TRBJ2-3	TGCGCCAGCGCAGCGGTCATCTCGGGAGTCGGAACAGATACGCAGTATTTT	CASAAVISGVGTDTQYF
-	TRBV29-1	many	TRBJ2-1	TGCAGCGTCGTTACTAGTGAGCAGTTCTTC	CSVVTSEQFF
-	TRBV7-9	few	TRBJ2-7	TGTGCCAGCAGCACCGGGACCCATGACTACGAGCAGTACTTC	CASSTGTHDYEQYF
-	TRBV12-3/TRBV12-4	many	TRBJ2-4	TGTGCCAGCAGTTTTAGGGGTGGAAACATTCAGTACTTC	CASSFRGGNIQYF
TRBD1	TRBV11-2	-	TRBJ1-4	TGTGCCAGCAGCAGGGGGACAGCAACTAATGAAAAACTGTTTTTT	CASSRGTATNEKLFF
-	TRBV21-1	few	TRBJ2-6	TGTGCCAGCAGCAAAGCTAGCGGGGACTCTGGGGCCAACGTCCTGACTTTC	CASSKASGDSGANVLTF
TRBD2	TRBV20-1	many	TRBJ2-2	TGCAGTGCTAGAAGCGGGAGTACCGGGGAGCTGTTTTTT	CSARSGSTGELFF
-	TRBV5-6	few	TRBJ2-7	TGTGCCAGCAGCCAAGGGGGGCGGGAACGTTCCTACGAGCAGTACTTC	CASSQGGRERSYEQYF
TRBD2	TRBV7-9	-	TRBJ2-3	TGTGCCAGTTCACTAGCGAGAACAACCGGAGATACGCAGTATTTT	CASSLARTTGDTQYF
TRBD2	TRBV3-1	many	TRBJ2-1	TGTGCCAGCAGCCCCTCCGGGACTAGCGGGAGGGGTGAGCAGTTCTTC	CASSPSGTSGRGEQFF
TRBD1	TRBV11-1	-	TRBJ2-7	TGTGCCAGCAGCCCCCGACAGGGGTTCGCCTACGAGCAGTACTTC	CASSPRQGFAYEQYF